In this sample, the clone carrying this T cell receptor beta chain turned up a few times. Its antigen is unknown. Sorting with CD45RO/CCR7/CD25/CD127/CD95/CD27 yielded naive, central memory, regulatory and stem-like memory CD4+ cells. This sample stems from a study of beta chain features in type 1 diabetes. General study points: Shorter TCRB CDR3s, moderately but significantly so, marked every one of the four CD4+ subsets in Type 1 diabetes patients. Insertion counts at VDJ junctions were lower in type 1 diabetes patients, who also showed more deletions there.

Expressed TCRB transcripts were sequenced because the isolated RNA had all been reverse transcribed beforehand. Sequenced by immunoSEQ multiplex PCR; TCRdb stores in-frame clones only, minus some. The sample lists roughly 400,000 clones; 9.5% to 10% were seen once. V lost 0 bases to trimming and J lost 5 bases, with 15 bases between them. The CDR3 is 15 residues long. The germline CDR1 and CDR2 sequences are SGHRS and YFSETQ. The sequence came from a man aged 25-40 years with type 1 diabetes. The V gene is TRBV5-1, the J gene TRBJ2-7; D unclear. Sequencing was performed on central memory CD4+ T cells from blood. The CDR3 loop is CASSLDGRNLNEQYF. For the CDR3, the DNA is TGCGCCAGCAGCTTGGATGGCCGGAATTTAAACGAGCAGTACTTC.